The clone carrying this T cell receptor (beta chain) appeared once. This sample was taken from a study of blood T cell repertoires in COVID-19. Study at large: PBMCs, B-cell-depleted T cells, or T cells provided the cDNA or gDNA that made up the material.

The germline V gene has CDR1 ENHRY and CDR2 SYGVKD. J gave up 2 bases and V 0 bases, and 3 bases lay outside the gene matches. The CDR3 length is 16 residues. The data were produced by immunoSEQ multiplex PCR, yet TCRdb's version contains in-frame clones alone and is incomplete. The data contain roughly 88,000 clones, 65% to 90% of them singletons. The source is a woman older than 75 with active or convalescent COVID-19. Material for sequencing was peripheral blood. This chain joins TRBV10-3 and TRBJ1-1; the match to TRBD1 covers 10 bases. The CDR3 sequence is CAISESWTGGNTEAFF. CDR3 sequence (DNA): TGTGCCATCAGTGAGTCTTGGACAGGGGGAAACACTGAAGCTTTCTTT.